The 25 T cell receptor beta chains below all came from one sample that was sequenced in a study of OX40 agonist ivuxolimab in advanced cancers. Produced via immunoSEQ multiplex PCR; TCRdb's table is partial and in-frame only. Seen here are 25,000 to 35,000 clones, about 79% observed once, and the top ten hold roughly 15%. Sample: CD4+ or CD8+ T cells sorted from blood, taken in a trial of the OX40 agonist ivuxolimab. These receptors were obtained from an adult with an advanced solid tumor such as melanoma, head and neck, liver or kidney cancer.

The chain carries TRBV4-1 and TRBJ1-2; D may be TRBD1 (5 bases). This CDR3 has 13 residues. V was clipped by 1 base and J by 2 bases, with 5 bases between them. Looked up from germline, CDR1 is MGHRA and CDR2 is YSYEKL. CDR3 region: CASSQGQNYGYTF. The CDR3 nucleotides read TGCGCCAGCAGCCAAGGACAGAACTATGGCTACACCTTC.

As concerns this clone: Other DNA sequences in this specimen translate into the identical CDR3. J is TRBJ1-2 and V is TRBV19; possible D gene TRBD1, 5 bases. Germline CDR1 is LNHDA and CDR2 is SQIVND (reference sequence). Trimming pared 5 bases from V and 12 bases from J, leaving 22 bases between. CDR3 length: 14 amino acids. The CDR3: CASSPAGPGGSDTF. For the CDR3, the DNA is TGTGCCAGTAGTCCCGCGGGGCCGGGGGGAAGCGACACCTTC.

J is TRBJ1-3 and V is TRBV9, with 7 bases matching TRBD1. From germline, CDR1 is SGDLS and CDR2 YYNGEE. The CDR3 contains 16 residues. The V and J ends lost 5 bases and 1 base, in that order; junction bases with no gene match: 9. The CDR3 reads CASSRGGQRSGNTIYF. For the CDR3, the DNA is TGTGCCAGCAGTCGCGGGGGACAGCGATCTGGAAACACCATATATTTT.

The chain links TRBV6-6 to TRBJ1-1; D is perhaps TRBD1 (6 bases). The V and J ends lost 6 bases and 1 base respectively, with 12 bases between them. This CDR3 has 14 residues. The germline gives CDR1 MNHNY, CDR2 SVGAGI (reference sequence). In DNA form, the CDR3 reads TGTGCCAGCAGGAGCAAGACAGGGAACACTGAAGCTTTCTTT. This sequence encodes CASRSKTGNTEAFF.

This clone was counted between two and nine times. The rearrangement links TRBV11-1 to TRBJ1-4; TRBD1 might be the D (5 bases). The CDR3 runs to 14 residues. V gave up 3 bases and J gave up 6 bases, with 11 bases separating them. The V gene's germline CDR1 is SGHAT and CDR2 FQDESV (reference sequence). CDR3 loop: CASSLTWGYEKLFF. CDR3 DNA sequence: TGTGCCAGCAGCTTGACCTGGGGGTATGAAAAACTGTTTTTT. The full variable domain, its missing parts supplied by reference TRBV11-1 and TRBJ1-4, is EAEVAQSPRYKITEKSQAVAFWCDPISGHATLYWYRQILGQGPELLVQFQDESVVDDSQLPKDRFSAERLKGVDSTLKIQPAELGDSAMYLCASSLTWGYEKLFFGSGTQLSVL.

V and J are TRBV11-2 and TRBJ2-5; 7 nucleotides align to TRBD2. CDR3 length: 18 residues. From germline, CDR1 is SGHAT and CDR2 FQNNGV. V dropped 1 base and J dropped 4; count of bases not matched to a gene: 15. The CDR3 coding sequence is TGTGCCAGCAGCTTAGGGCTAGCGGCACCCCTACGGAGAGAGACCCAGTACTTC. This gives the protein CASSLGLAAPLRRETQYF.

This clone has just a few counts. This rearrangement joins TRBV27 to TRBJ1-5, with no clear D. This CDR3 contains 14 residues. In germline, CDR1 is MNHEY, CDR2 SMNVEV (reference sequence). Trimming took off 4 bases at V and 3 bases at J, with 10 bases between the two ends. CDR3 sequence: CASSSSGANQPQHF. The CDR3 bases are TGTGCCAGCAGTTCGTCCGGTGCCAATCAGCCCCAGCATTTT.

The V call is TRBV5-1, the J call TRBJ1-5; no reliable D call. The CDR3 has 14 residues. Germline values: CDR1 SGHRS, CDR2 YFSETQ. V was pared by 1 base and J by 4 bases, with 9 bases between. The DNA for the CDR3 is TGCGCCAGCAGCTTGTTCGGAGGGAATCAGCCCCAGCATTTT. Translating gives CASSLFGGNQPQHF.

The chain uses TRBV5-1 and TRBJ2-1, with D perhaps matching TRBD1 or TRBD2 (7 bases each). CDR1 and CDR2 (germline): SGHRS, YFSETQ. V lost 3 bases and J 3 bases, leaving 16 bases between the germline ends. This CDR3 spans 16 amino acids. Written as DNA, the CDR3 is TGCGCCAGCAGCTACCAGGGGGGGCCCCTCTACAATGAGCAGTTCTTC. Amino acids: CASSYQGGPLYNEQFF.

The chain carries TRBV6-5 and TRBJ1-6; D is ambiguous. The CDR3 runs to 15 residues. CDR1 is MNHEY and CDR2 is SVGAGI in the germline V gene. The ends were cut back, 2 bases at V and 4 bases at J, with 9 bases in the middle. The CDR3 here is CASSYADRYNSPLHF. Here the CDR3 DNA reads TGTGCCAGCAGTTACGCGGATCGGTATAATTCACCCCTCCACTTT.

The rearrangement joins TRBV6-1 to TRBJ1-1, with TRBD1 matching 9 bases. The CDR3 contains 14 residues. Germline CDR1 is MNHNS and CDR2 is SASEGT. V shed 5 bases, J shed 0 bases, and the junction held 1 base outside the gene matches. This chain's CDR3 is CASSHRGLNTEAFF. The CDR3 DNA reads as TGTGCCAGCAGTCACAGGGGGCTGAACACTGAAGCTTTCTTT.

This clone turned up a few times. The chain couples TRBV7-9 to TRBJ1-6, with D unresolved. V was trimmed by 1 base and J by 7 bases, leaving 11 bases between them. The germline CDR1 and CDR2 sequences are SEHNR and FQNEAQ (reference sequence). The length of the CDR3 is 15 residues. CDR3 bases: TGTGCCAGCAGCTTAGTTCTGGGGTTGAATTCACCCCTCCACTTT. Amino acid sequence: CASSLVLGLNSPLHF.

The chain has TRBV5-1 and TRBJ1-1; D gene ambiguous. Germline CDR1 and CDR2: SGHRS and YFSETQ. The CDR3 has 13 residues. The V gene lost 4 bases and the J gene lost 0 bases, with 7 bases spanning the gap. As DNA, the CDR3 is TGCGCCAGCAGCCGCACTATGAACACTGAAGCTTTCTTT. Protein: CASSRTMNTEAFF. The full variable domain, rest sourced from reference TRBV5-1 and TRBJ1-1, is KAGVTQTPRYLIKTRGQQVTLSCSPISGHRSVSWYQQTPGQGLQFLFEYFSETQRNKGNFPGRFSGRQFSNSRSEMNVSTLELGDSALYLCASSRTMNTEAFFGQGTRLTVV.

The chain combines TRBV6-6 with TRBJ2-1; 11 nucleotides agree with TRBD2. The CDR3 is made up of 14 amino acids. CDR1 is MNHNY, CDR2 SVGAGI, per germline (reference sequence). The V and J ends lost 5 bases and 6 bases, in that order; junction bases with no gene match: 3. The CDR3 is CASSGSGGANEQFF. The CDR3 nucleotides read TGTGCCAGCAGTGGTAGCGGGGGGGCCAATGAGCAGTTCTTC.

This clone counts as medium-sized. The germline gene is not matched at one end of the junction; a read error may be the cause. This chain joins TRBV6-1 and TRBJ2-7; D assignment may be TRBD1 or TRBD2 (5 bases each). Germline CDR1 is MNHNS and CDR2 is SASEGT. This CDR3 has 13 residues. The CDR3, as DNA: TGTGCCAGCAGTGAAGCGGGGACCTATGAGCAGTACTTC. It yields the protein CASSEAGTYEQYF.

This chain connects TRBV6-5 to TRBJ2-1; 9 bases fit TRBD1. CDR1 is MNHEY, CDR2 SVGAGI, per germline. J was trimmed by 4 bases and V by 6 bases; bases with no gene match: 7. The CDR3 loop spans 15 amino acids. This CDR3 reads CASRVGTGTYNEQFF. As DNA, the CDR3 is TGTGCCAGCAGAGTCGGGACAGGGACGTACAATGAGCAGTTCTTC.

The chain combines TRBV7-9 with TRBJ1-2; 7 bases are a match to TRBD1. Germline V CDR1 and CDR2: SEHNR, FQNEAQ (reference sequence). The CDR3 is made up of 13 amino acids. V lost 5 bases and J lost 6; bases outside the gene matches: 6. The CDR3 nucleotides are TGTGCCAGCAGCCCCGGGACAGCCAATGGCTACACCTTC. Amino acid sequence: CASSPGTANGYTF.

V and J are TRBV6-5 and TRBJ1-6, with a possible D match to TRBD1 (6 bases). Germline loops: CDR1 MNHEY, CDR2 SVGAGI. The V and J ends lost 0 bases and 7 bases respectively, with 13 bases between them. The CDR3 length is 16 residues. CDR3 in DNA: TGTGCCAGCAGTTACTCGGCACAGGGACCGAATTCACCCCTCCACTTT. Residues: CASSYSAQGPNSPLHF.

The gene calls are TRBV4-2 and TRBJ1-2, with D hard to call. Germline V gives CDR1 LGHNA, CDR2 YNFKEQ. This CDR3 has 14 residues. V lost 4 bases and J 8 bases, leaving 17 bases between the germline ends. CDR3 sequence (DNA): TGTGCCAGCAGCCCCCTTTCCCAGTCGGGCGGCTACACCTTC. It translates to CASSPLSQSGGYTF.

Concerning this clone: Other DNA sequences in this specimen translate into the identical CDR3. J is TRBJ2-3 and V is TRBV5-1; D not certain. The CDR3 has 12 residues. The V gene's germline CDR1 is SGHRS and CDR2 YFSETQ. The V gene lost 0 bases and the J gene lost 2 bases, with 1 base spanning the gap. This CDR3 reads CASSLATDTQYF. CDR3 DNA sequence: TGCGCCAGCAGCTTGGCCACAGATACGCAGTATTTT. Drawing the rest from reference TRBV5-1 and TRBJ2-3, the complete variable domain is KAGVTQTPRYLIKTRGQQVTLSCSPISGHRSVSWYQQTPGQGLQFLFEYFSETQRNKGNFPGRFSGRQFSNSRSEMNVSTLELGDSALYLCASSLATDTQYFGPGTRLTVL.

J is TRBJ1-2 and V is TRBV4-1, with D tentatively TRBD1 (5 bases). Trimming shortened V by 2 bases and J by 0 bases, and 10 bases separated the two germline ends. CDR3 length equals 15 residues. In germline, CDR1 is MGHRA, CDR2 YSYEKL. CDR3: CASSQPGRSNYGYTF. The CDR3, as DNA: TGCGCCAGCAGCCAACCGGGACGGTCTAACTATGGCTACACCTTC.

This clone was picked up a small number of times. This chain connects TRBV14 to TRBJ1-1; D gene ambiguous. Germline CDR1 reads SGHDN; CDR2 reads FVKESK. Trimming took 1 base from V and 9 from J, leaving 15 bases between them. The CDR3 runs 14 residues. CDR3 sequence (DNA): TGTGCCAGCAGCCAAGGATCGGGAGGCCCGAAAGCTTTCTTT. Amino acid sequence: CASSQGSGGPKAFF.

Here the CDR3 reads CASSYSTGTGGSGYTF. The CDR3 DNA reads TGTGCCAGCAGTTACTCGACGGGGACTGGGGGCAGTGGCTACACCTTC. The J gene is TRBJ1-2, the V gene TRBV6-5, with D perhaps matching TRBD1 (6 bases). V was trimmed by 0 bases and J by 7 bases, leaving 18 bases between them. Germline V gene data show CDR1 as MNHEY and CDR2 as SVGAGI. The CDR3 spans 16 residues.

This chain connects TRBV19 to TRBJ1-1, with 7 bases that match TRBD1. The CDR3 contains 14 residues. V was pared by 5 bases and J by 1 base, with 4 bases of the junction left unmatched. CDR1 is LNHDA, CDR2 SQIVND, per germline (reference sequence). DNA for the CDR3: TGTGCCAGTAGTGCACGGACAGGGAACACTGAAGCTTTCTTT. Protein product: CASSARTGNTEAFF.

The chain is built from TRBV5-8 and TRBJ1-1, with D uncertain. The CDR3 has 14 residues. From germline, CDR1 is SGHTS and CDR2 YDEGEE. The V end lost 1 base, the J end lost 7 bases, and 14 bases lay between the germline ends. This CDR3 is CASSLFRAAIEAFF. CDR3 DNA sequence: TGTGCCAGCAGCTTGTTTAGGGCAGCCATTGAAGCTTTCTTT.